This entry lists 17 T cell receptor beta chains sequenced from one sample in a study of human T cells and chemical hapten exposure. TCRdb ran MiXCR on the RACE reads and lists one entry per CDR3 protein. This sample yields approximately 97,000 distinct CDR3 sequences, of which about 8.8% are seen a single time; about 3.1% belongs to the top ten. Time point given: healthy volunteer bleed at 2 weeks. The authors extracted total RNA from unfractionated whole blood. The specimen was whole blood. These receptors all come from a female donor in good health. Some clones in this sample may be carry-over from other donors' samples.

Many counts were recorded for this clonotype. The chain has TRBV5-4 and TRBJ2-2; the D gene is possibly TRBD2 (5 bases). Germline CDR1 is SGHNT and CDR2 is YYREEE (reference sequence). V was trimmed by 0 bases and J by 1 base, leaving 10 bases between them. The CDR3 runs 16 residues. CDR3 region: CASSLAGRGNTGELFF. The CDR3, as DNA: TGTGCCAGCAGCTTGGCCGGCCGGGGGAACACCGGGGAGCTGTTTTTT.

This clonotype was picked up many times. The chain uses TRBV4-1 and TRBJ2-7, with 13 bases lining up with TRBD2. CDR1 is MGHRA, CDR2 YSYEKL, per germline. There are 16 residues in the CDR3. J was trimmed by 7 bases and V by 1 base; bases with no gene match: 7. CDR3 region: CASSQAWTSGSGEQYF. In DNA form, the CDR3 reads TGCGCCAGCAGCCAAGCCTGGACTAGCGGGAGCGGGGAGCAGTACTTC.

Here the CDR3 reads CASSQVTSGMLTDTQYF. The CDR3 DNA follows: TGCGCCAGCAGCCAAGTGACTAGCGGGATGTTAACAGATACGCAGTATTTT. The chain combines TRBV4-1 with TRBJ2-3, with 11 bases matching TRBD2. Germline V gene lookup returns CDR1 MGHRA and CDR2 YSYEKL. V shed 1 base and J 3 bases; nucleotides not matched to a gene: 6. The CDR3 totals 17 residues.

V is TRBV19 and J is TRBJ1-1; perhaps TRBD1 as D (5 bases). With 6 bases removed from V and 7 bases from J, the gap between germline ends came to 9 bases. The germline CDR1 and CDR2 sequences are LNHDA and SQIVND (reference sequence). The CDR3 spans 11 residues. CDR3 bases: TGTGCCAGTAGCCCCGGGGGTGAAGCTTTCTTT. It yields the protein CASSPGGEAFF.

CDR3 nucleotide sequence: TGTGCCAGCAGTCGGGACAGGGATTCCGAGCAGTACTTC. Protein product: CASSRDRDSEQYF. The V gene is TRBV12-3 or TRBV12-4, the J gene TRBJ2-7, with 9 positions matching TRBD1. The junction had 5 bases not matched to a gene; V was cut back by 5 bases and J by 6 bases. The CDR3 loop spans 13 amino acids.

The rearrangement uses TRBV2 and TRBJ2-2, with no clear D. CDR3 length equals 13 residues. V was clipped by 7 bases and J by 7 bases, with 13 bases between them. The germline CDR1 and CDR2 sequences are SNHLY and FYNNEI. CDR3 region: CASNIIEVGELFF. CDR3 bases: TGTGCCAGCAACATCATAGAGGTCGGGGAGCTGTTTTTT. Using reference TRBV2 and TRBJ2-2 for the parts outside the CDR3, the full variable domain is EPEVTQTPSHQVTQMGQEVILRCVPISNHLYFYWYRQILGQKVEFLVSFYNNEISEKSEIFDDQFSVERPDGSNFTLKIRSTKLEDSAMYFCASNIIEVGELFFGEGSRLTVL.

A note on this clonotype: Just one base apart from a much larger clone, this may be a read error. The V and J genes are TRBV6-5 and TRBJ2-7; 9 bases match TRBD1. Per the germline V gene, CDR1 is MNHEY and CDR2 is SVGAGI. The CDR3 sequence is 14 residues long. The CDR3 DNA reads as TGTGCCGGCAGAGGGACAGGGTACGCCCACGAGCAGTACTTC. This gives the protein CAGRGTGYAHEQYF.

This clonotype has more than one count but fewer than ten. The chain recombines TRBV7-3 with TRBJ1-1; the D is unclear. V was cut by 5 bases and J by 5 bases, with 15 bases left in between. The CDR3 covers 14 residues. CDR1 is SGHTA, CDR2 FQGTGA, per germline. CDR3 DNA: TGTGCCAGCAGCCCATCCGGCGGGGATACTGAAGCTTTCTTT. Translated, it gives CASSPSGGDTEAFF. Combining the CDR3 with reference TRBV7-3 and TRBJ1-1 gives the whole variable domain GAGVSQTPSNKVTEKGKYVELRCDPISGHTALYWYRQSLGQGPEFLIYFQGTGAADDSGLPNDRFFAVRPEGSVSTLKIQRTERGDSAVYLCASSPSGGDTEAFFGQGTRLTVV.

The chain combines TRBV5-1 with TRBJ1-2; D might be TRBD1 (6 bases). The CDR3 length is 15 residues. The V end lost 0 bases, the J end lost 6 bases, and 15 bases lay between the germline ends. Per the germline V gene, CDR1 is SGHRS and CDR2 is YFSETQ. CDR3 in DNA: TGCGCCAGCAGCTTGGCGGCAGGGGCCCCTAATGGCTACACCTTC. It yields the protein CASSLAAGAPNGYTF.

The chain joins TRBV28 to TRBJ1-2, with 8 nucleotides matching TRBD1. The CDR3 consists of 16 residues. Germline lookup yields CDR1 MDHEN and CDR2 SYDVKM. Trimming took 8 bases from V and 7 from J; bases not matched to a gene: 18. The DNA for the CDR3 is TGTGCCAGCGGCCCAAACCCGGGACAGGAACTTCGTGGCTACACCTTC. It translates to CASGPNPGQELRGYTF.

There are a few counts of this clonotype. J is TRBJ1-2 and V is TRBV28; TRBD1 matches 10 bases. V lost 6 bases and J lost 5; bases outside the gene matches: 6. Germline assignment: CDR1 MDHEN and CDR2 SYDVKM. The CDR3 length is 14 residues. CDR3 residues: CASRGTGEEYGYTF. The CDR3 DNA follows: TGTGCCAGCAGGGGGACAGGGGAAGAATATGGCTACACCTTC.

This chain joins TRBV2 and TRBJ1-4; D unclear. This CDR3 is built from 15 residues. The V end was cut by 2 bases, the J end by 0 bases, with 7 bases between. Germline V lookup: CDR1 SNHLY, CDR2 FYNNEI. The CDR3: CASSETQATNEKLFF. As DNA, the CDR3 is TGTGCCAGCAGTGAAACCCAAGCAACTAATGAAAAACTGTTTTTT.

The chain recombines TRBV20-1 with TRBJ2-1; TRBD2 matches at 15 bases. V trimming: 6 bases; J trimming: 8 bases; junction bases outside the gene matches: 11. CDR1 and CDR2 (germline): DFQATT, SNEGSKA (reference sequence). This CDR3 region has 16 residues. The CDR3, as DNA: TGCAGTGCCCGGACTAGCGGGAGGGTAGTCTTTTATGAGCAGTTCTTC. Translated, it gives CSARTSGRVVFYEQFF.

In its sample, this clonotype was seen many times. This chain connects TRBV6-1 to TRBJ1-4; 7 positions match TRBD1. The germline V gene encodes CDR1 MNHNS and CDR2 SASEGT. The CDR3 spans 15 residues. The V and J ends lost 0 bases and 5 bases, in that order; junction bases with no gene match: 3. In DNA, the CDR3 is TGTGCCAGCAGTGAAGCGGCAGGGGGAAATGAAAAACTGTTTTTT. Translation gives CASSEAAGGNEKLFF.

This clonotype was observed a handful of times. The chain couples TRBV20-1 to TRBJ2-4; TRBD2 matches 13 bases. CDR3 size: 19 residues. V was clipped by 1 base and J by 7 bases; unmatched bases: 16. Germline CDR1 reads DFQATT; CDR2 reads SNEGSKA (reference sequence). CDR3 protein: CSARGIRGTSGEVRNIQYF. CDR3 sequence (DNA): TGCAGTGCTAGAGGGATCCGAGGGACTAGCGGGGAGGTCCGGAACATTCAGTACTTC.

This clonotype was seen many times. The chain recombines TRBV7-2 with TRBJ2-1, with 7 nucleotides matching TRBD1. J was trimmed by 15 bases and V by 7 bases; bases with no gene match: 15. The CDR3 loop spans 13 amino acids. Germline V gene sequence: CDR1 SGHTA, CDR2 FQGNSA. The CDR3 reads CASTYDDRVLTFF. The DNA of the CDR3 is TGTGCCAGCACCTACGACGACAGGGTCCTAACGTTCTTC.

The table lists this clonotype with a few counts. The chain joins TRBV4-3 to TRBJ2-7; TRBD1 matches at 8 bases. Trimming took 4 bases from V and 3 from J; bases not matched to a gene: 2. CDR3 length: 13 amino acids. In germline, CDR1 is LGHNA, CDR2 YSLEER. CDR3 bases: TGCGCCAGCAGCCCAGACAGGGGCTACGAGCAGTACTTC. Its protein is CASSPDRGYEQYF.